The present entry profiles one TCR beta chain with its context. The antigen is unknown. The source of the sample is a study of radiation and T cells in renal cell carcinoma. As for the study in general: Nephrectomy followed 15 Gy stereotactic body radiation by 4 weeks.

The time point was: baseline pretreatment blood. Indicated treatment: 15 Gy SBRT to primary tumor, nephrectomy 4 weeks later. The patient's renal cell carcinoma had clear cell pathology. Regarding the study as a whole: Top tumor clonotypes rose in blood 2 weeks post-radiation, then contracted.

Clones were sequenced by immunoSEQ multiplex PCR, and TCRdb holds only the in-frame ones, with some missing. The profile shows 130,000 to 150,000 clones, roughly 90% of them singletons. The sequencing here drew on blood, taken from a patient whose treatment included radiotherapy and nephrectomy. This TCR was recovered from a woman in her seventies with renal cell carcinoma.

The DNA of the CDR3 is TGTGCCAGCAGCCGTCTAGCGGGGAAAGATACGCAGTATTTT. This encodes CASSRLAGKDTQYF. The chain uses TRBV11-2 and TRBJ2-3; 9 bases match TRBD2. V shed 5 bases, J shed 5 bases, and the junction held 5 bases outside the gene matches. CDR1 and CDR2 from the germline V gene are SGHAT and FQNNGV. The CDR3 is 14 residues long.